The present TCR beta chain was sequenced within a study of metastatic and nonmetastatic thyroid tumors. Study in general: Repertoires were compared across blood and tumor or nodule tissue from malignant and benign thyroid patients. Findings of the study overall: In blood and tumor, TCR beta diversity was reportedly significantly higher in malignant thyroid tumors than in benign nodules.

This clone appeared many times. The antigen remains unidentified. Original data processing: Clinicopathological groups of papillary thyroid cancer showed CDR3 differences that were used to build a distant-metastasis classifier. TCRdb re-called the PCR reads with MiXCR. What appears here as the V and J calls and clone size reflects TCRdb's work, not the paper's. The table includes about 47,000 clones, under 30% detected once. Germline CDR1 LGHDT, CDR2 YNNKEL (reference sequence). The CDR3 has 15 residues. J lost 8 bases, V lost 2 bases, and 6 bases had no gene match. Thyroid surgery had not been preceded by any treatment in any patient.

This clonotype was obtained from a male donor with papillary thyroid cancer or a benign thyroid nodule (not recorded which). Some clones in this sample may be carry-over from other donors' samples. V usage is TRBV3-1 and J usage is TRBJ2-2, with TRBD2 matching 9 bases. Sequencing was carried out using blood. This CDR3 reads CASSQQGLAKGELFF. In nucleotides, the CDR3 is TGTGCCAGCAGCCAACAGGGACTAGCAAAAGGGGAGCTGTTTTTT. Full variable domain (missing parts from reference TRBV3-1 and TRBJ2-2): DTAVSQTPKYLVTQMGNDKSIKCEQNLGHDTMYWYKQDSKKFLKIMFSYNNKELIINETVPNRFSPKSPDKAHLNLHINSLELGDSAVYFCASSQQGLAKGELFFGEGSRLTVL.